These 5 T cell receptor beta chains originate from one sample sequenced in a study of blood T cell repertoires in COVID-19. The repertoire was sequenced with immunoSEQ multiplex PCR; TCRdb's copy has only in-frame clones and lacks some. The repertoire has roughly 210,000 clones, roughly nine tenths of them found once; the top ten carry 1.7%. Sequencing was performed on peripheral blood. The receptors were gathered from a man aged 70-80 years with acute or convalescent COVID-19.

This chain joins TRBV5-5 and TRBJ2-5, with 10 bases fitting TRBD2. The CDR3 is 16 amino acids. V trimming: 7 bases; J trimming: 5 bases; junction bases outside the gene matches: 14. Per germline, CDR1 SGHKS and CDR2 YYEKEE (reference sequence). The CDR3 nucleotides are TGTGCCAGCCAGTGGGGGACTAGCGCCAAAGGGGAGACCCAGTACTTC. Its protein product is CASQWGTSAKGETQYF.

The V call is TRBV6-5, the J call TRBJ2-1; the D is unclear. V dropped 8 bases and J dropped 7 bases, with 6 bases sitting between them. Germline CDR1 reads MNHEY; CDR2 reads SVGAGI. The CDR3 covers 10 residues. Here the CDR3 DNA reads TGTGCCAGCGGCTTTAATGAGCAGTTCTTC. Protein sequence: CASGFNEQFF.

The V call is TRBV4-2, the J call TRBJ1-2, with no clear D. Between the trimmed V and J ends, which lost 2 bases and 7 bases, there was a span of 11 bases. The CDR3 spans 13 residues. From germline, CDR1 is LGHNA and CDR2 YNFKEQ. The CDR3 is CASSQYNSPGYTF. CDR3 coding DNA: TGTGCCAGCAGCCAATACAACAGCCCTGGCTACACCTTC.

V usage is TRBV10-3 and J usage is TRBJ1-1, with D possibly being TRBD1 (6 bases). The CDR3 covers 14 residues. The germline V gene encodes CDR1 ENHRY and CDR2 SYGVKD. V lost 2 bases and J 0 bases, leaving 7 bases between the germline ends. CDR3 in DNA: TGTGCCATCAGTGAGCAGGGGATGAACACTGAAGCTTTCTTT. This codes for CAISEQGMNTEAFF.

The chain uses TRBV2 and TRBJ2-7, with D possibly matching TRBD2 (5 bases). Germline lookup yields CDR1 SNHLY and CDR2 FYNNEI. Trimming left V 6 bases short and J 0 bases short, with 12 bases between. This CDR3 spans 14 amino acids. The CDR3 reads CASRLTGSSYEQYF. CDR3 DNA sequence: TGTGCCAGCAGGTTGACTGGGAGCTCCTACGAGCAGTACTTC.